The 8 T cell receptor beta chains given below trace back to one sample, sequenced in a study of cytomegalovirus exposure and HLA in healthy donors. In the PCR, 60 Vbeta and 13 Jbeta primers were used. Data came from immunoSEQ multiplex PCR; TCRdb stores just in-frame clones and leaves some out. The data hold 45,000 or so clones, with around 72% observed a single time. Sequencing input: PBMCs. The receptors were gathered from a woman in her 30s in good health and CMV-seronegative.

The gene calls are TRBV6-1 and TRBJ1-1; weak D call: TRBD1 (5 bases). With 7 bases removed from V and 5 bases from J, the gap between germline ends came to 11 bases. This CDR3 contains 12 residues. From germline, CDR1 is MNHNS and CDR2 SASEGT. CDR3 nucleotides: TGTGCCAGCACCAGGGCTGGGACTGAAGCTTTCTTT. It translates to CASTRAGTEAFF.

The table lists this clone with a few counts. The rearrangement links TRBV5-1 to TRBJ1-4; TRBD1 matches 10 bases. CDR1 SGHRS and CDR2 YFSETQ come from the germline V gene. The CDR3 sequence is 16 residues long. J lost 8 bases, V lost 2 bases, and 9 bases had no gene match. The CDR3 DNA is TGCGCCAGCAGCTTAGCCCCGGGGACAGGGGCCGAAAAACTGTTTTTT. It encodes CASSLAPGTGAEKLFF. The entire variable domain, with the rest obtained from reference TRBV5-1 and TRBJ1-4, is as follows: KAGVTQTPRYLIKTRGQQVTLSCSPISGHRSVSWYQQTPGQGLQFLFEYFSETQRNKGNFPGRFSGRQFSNSRSEMNVSTLELGDSALYLCASSLAPGTGAEKLFFGSGTQLSVL.

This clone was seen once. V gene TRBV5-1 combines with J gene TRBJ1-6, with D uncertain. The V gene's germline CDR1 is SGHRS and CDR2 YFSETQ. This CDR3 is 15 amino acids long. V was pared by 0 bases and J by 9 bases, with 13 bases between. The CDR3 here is CASSLEKGAGSPLHF. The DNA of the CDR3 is TGCGCCAGCAGCTTGGAGAAGGGTGCGGGTTCACCCCTCCACTTT.

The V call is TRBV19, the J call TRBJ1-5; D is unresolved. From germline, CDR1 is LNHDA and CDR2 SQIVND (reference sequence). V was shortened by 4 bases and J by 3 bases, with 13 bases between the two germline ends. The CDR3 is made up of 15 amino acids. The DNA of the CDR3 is TGTGCCAGTAGTACCCGGCCCACTAACAATCAGCCCCAGCATTTT. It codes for CASSTRPTNNQPQHF.

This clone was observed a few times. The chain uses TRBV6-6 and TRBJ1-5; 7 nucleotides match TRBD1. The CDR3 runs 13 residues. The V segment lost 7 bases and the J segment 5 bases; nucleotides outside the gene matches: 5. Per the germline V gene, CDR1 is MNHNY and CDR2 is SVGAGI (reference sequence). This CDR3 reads CASTTGKDQPQHF. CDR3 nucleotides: TGTGCCAGCACGACAGGGAAGGATCAGCCCCAGCATTTT.

The chain's CDR3 is CASSLVLAGGRSTQYF. CDR3 coding DNA: TGCGCCAGCAGCTTGGTGTTAGCGGGGGGAAGGTCGACCCAGTACTTC. The rearrangement joins TRBV5-1 to TRBJ2-5, with 10 bases that match TRBD2. The CDR3 length is 16 residues. In germline, CDR1 is SGHRS, CDR2 YFSETQ. J gave up 7 bases and V 0 bases, and 9 bases lay outside the gene matches.

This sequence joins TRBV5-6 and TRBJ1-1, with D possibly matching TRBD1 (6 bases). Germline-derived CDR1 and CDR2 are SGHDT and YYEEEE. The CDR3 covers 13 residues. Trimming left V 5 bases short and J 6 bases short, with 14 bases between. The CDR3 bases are TGTGCCAGCAGGGGATACAGGGCGGCTGAAGCTTTCTTT. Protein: CASRGYRAAEAFF. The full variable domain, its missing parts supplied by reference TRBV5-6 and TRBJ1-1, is DAGVTQSPTHLIKTRGQQVTLRCSPKSGHDTVSWYQQALGQGPQFIFQYYEEEERQRGNFPDRFSGHQFPNYSSELNVNALLLGDSALYLCASRGYRAAEAFFGQGTRLTVV.

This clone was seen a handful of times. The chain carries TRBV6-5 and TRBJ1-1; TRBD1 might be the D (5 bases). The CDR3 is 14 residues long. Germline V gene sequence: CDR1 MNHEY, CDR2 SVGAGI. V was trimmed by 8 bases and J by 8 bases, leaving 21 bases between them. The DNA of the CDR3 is TGTGCCAGCCGACGGACACTCAATACGGCGGAAGCTTTCTTT. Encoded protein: CASRRTLNTAEAFF.